Listed here are 24 T cell receptor beta chains from one sample, sequenced in a study of T-cell reconstitution after alpha-beta-depleted transplantation in children. Unique molecular identifiers tagged the TCRbeta library. Each CDR3 protein is one row after TCRdb ran MiXCR on the PCR reads. The table records 500,000 or so distinct CDR3 sequences, approximately 32% of them present only once. Sequenced here: PBMCs from the stem cell graft donor, sampled from the stem cell graft. Receptor source: a human donor who donated a stem cell graft to a child with aplastic anemia.

About this clonotype itself: Sequence at one end of the junction differs from germline and may be a read error. The V call is TRBV7-7, the J call TRBJ2-3; 7 bases map to TRBD1. The CDR3 has 18 residues. In germline, CDR1 is SSHAT, CDR2 FNYEAQ (reference sequence). The CDR3 nucleotides are TGTGCCAGCAGCCCACTACGGGCCAGGGGGTCCGGCACAGATACGCGGTATTTT. Translated: CASSPLRARGSGTDTRYF.

CDR3 residues: CASRRVEETQYF. In DNA form, the CDR3 reads TGTGCCAGCAGGAGGGTAGAAGAGACCCAGTACTTC. J is TRBJ2-5 and V is TRBV12-3 or TRBV12-4; D is perhaps TRBD2 (5 bases). V shed 6 bases and J shed 3 bases, with 8 bases lying between them. There are 12 residues in the CDR3.

The chain links TRBV29-1 to TRBJ2-3; D gene uncertain. The V gene lost 1 base and the J gene lost 5 bases, with 13 bases spanning the gap. CDR3 size: 14 residues. The germline V gene encodes CDR1 SQVTM and CDR2 ANQGSEA. The CDR3 DNA follows: TGCAGCGTTGAAGCCCTCCCGTGGGGAGATACGCAGTATTTT. This encodes CSVEALPWGDTQYF.

Notes on this clonotype: The junction departs from germline at one end; a sequencing error may be responsible. The chain joins TRBV6-1 to TRBJ2-2, with 10 bases fitting TRBD2. Germline values: CDR1 MNHNS, CDR2 SASEGT. The CDR3 totals 16 residues. CDR3 nucleotides: TGTGCCAGCAGTCGTCACGGGACTAGCGTAACCGAGGAGCTGTTTTTT. Encoded protein: CASSRHGTSVTEELFF.

The chain links TRBV10-3 to TRBJ2-7, with 10 bases matching TRBD2. Germline CDR1 is ENHRY and CDR2 is SYGVKD. The length of the CDR3 is 15 residues. Trimming removed 5 bases from V and 6 bases from J; junction bases left unmatched: 10. Written as DNA, the CDR3 is TGTGCCATCAGTACGCTAGCGGGGGCCTTTTTCGAGCAGTACTTC. As protein: CAISTLAGAFFEQYF.

The rearrangement joins TRBV7-9 to TRBJ1-4, with D maybe TRBD1 (5 bases). The CDR3 is 14 amino acids. Trimming left V 5 bases short and J 7 bases short, with 14 bases between. Germline CDR1 and CDR2: SEHNR and FQNEAQ (reference sequence). The CDR3 region is CASSPGTFGEKLFF. In nucleotides, the CDR3 is TGTGCCAGCAGCCCCGGGACTTTTGGTGAAAAACTGTTTTTT.

This clonotype was observed a few times. This sequence joins TRBV29-1 and TRBJ2-5; 8 nucleotides align to TRBD1. The ends lost 7 bases at V and 1 base at J; junction bases unmatched: 11. The CDR3 runs to 15 residues. Germline V gives CDR1 SQVTM, CDR2 ANQGSEA. DNA of the CDR3: TGCAGCGCCGAACCCAGGGGGCGAATCCAAGAGACCCAGTACTTC. Translating gives CSAEPRGRIQETQYF.

V gene TRBV21-1 combines with J gene TRBJ2-6. TRBV21-1 is a recognized pseudogene. The CDR3 runs to 15 residues. The CDR3, as DNA: TGTGCCAGCAGCAAAGAGCTCTCTGGGGCCAACGTCCTGACTTTC. Protein product: CASSKELSGANVLTF.

V gene TRBV29-1 combines with J gene TRBJ2-3; possible D gene TRBD1, 5 bases. Trimming shortened V by 5 bases and J by 5 bases, and 17 bases separated the two germline ends. The germline V gene has CDR1 SQVTM and CDR2 ANQGSEA. The CDR3 sequence is 14 residues long. CDR3 in DNA: TGCAGCGTTAGGGGCAACGTCAATCAAGATACGCAGTATTTT. Its translation: CSVRGNVNQDTQYF.

V and J are TRBV5-1 and TRBJ1-1; possible D gene TRBD1, 6 bases. In germline, CDR1 is SGHRS, CDR2 YFSETQ. The CDR3 spans 15 residues. V lost 4 bases and J lost 3, with 16 bases in between. In nucleotides, the CDR3 is TGCGCCAGCAGCCCCCCCCCTCAGGGGTACACTGAAGCTTTCTTT. Translation gives CASSPPPQGYTEAFF.

CDR3 sequence reads: CASSLRTGNEQFF. CDR3 DNA: TGTGCCAGCAGTTTGCGGACAGGGAATGAGCAGTTCTTC. The chain employs TRBV12-3 or TRBV12-4 and TRBJ2-1, with 8 nucleotides matching TRBD1. The V and J ends lost 3 bases and 7 bases, in that order; junction bases with no gene match: 2. The CDR3 covers 13 residues.

The gene calls are TRBV14 and TRBJ2-5, with 7 bases aligning to TRBD2. CDR1 and CDR2 from the germline V gene are SGHDN and FVKESK. After removal of 0 bases from V and 1 base from J, the junction contained 2 bases not matched to a gene. The CDR3 extends over 15 amino acids. CDR3 sequence reads: CASSQDPSGQETQYF. The CDR3 DNA reads as TGTGCCAGCAGCCAAGACCCTAGCGGCCAAGAGACCCAGTACTTC.

This clonotype occurred a few times. The chain couples TRBV20-1 to TRBJ1-1; no clear D. CDR1 and CDR2 (germline): DFQATT, SNEGSKA (reference sequence). Trimming removed 6 bases from V and 0 bases from J, with 8 bases in between. CDR3 length: 12 residues. The CDR3 coding sequence is TGCAGTGCACGGGCCCTGAACACTGAAGCTTTCTTT. Translation: CSARALNTEAFF.

This clonotype was picked up a small number of times. The chain uses TRBV20-1 and TRBJ2-2, with D uncertain. Per the germline V gene, CDR1 is DFQATT and CDR2 is SNEGSKA (reference sequence). V shed 5 bases and J shed 0 bases, with 7 bases lying between them. The CDR3 is 13 amino acids. CDR3 loop: CSAEQPNTGELFF. The CDR3, as DNA: TGCAGTGCTGAGCAGCCGAACACCGGGGAGCTGTTTTTT.

The chain links TRBV4-1 to TRBJ2-1; 11 positions agree with TRBD2. Trimming cost V 1 base and J 6 bases; bases outside gene matches: 5. This CDR3 comprises 16 residues. CDR1 and CDR2 (germline): MGHRA, YSYEKL. The CDR3 region has the DNA TGCGCCAGCAGCCAAGTACTCACTAGCGGGAGCAATGAGCAGTTCTTC. Its protein product is CASSQVLTSGSNEQFF.

The chain uses TRBV20-1 and TRBJ2-1; 7 nucleotides line up with TRBD2. Germline lookup yields CDR1 DFQATT and CDR2 SNEGSKA (reference sequence). J lost 6 bases, V lost 2 bases, and 10 bases had no gene match. This CDR3 comprises 15 residues. The CDR3 region has the DNA TGCAGTGCTAGACCGGAGACTAGCCTCCGCAATGAGCAGTTCTTC. As protein: CSARPETSLRNEQFF.

This clonotype was seen only a few times. This chain uses TRBV12-3 or TRBV12-4 with TRBJ2-7; 13 positions agree with TRBD2. The CDR3 has 15 amino acids. V was pared by 5 bases and J by 6 bases, with 7 bases of the junction left unmatched. CDR3 sequence reads: CASSRRLAGGGEQYF. CDR3 nucleotides: TGTGCCAGCAGTAGACGACTAGCGGGAGGTGGCGAGCAGTACTTC.

This clonotype came up a few times. This chain links TRBV15 with TRBJ1-2, with 9 positions matching TRBD1. J was trimmed by 3 bases and V by 7 bases; bases with no gene match: 9. CDR1 is LNHNV and CDR2 is YYDKDF in the germline V gene (reference sequence). The length of the CDR3 is 15 residues. The CDR3 reads CATTDRQGVDYGYTF. CDR3 nucleotide sequence: TGTGCCACCACGGACCGACAGGGGGTCGACTATGGCTACACCTTC.

The V gene is TRBV7-2, the J gene TRBJ2-1, with D perhaps TRBD2 (6 bases). V shed 1 base and J shed 6 bases, with 13 bases lying between them. The CDR3 extends over 15 amino acids. Germline V CDR1 and CDR2: SGHTA, FQGNSA. In DNA, the CDR3 is TGTGCCAGCAGCTTAGATCCGGGAGCCTCCAATGAGCAGTTCTTC. Translation: CASSLDPGASNEQFF.

This clonotype has just a few counts. CDR3 residues: CASSLSTGARDEKLFF. The CDR3 region has the DNA TGCGCCAGCAGCCTAAGTACAGGGGCCCGAGATGAAAAACTGTTTTTT. This chain uses TRBV5-1 with TRBJ1-4, with 7 bases lining up with TRBD1. Germline assignment: CDR1 SGHRS and CDR2 YFSETQ. V was clipped by 4 bases and J by 6 bases; unmatched bases: 12. The CDR3 extends over 16 amino acids.

This clonotype has only a few counts. The rearrangement joins TRBV24-1 to TRBJ2-1, with a possible D match to TRBD1 (6 bases). The CDR3 is 15 amino acids. Germline V gene lookup returns CDR1 KGHDR and CDR2 SFDVKD. Deletions cut 0 bases from V and 3 bases from J, with 8 bases between. CDR3 amino acids: CATSDLQGGYNEQFF. The CDR3 coding sequence is TGTGCCACCAGTGATTTGCAAGGGGGCTACAATGAGCAGTTCTTC.

The chain couples TRBV21-1 to TRBJ2-1; the table's D gene call, TRBD1, was not cross checked with the DNA. TRBV21-1 counts as a pseudogene. CDR3 length: 13 amino acids. The CDR3: CASSKQGENEQFF. CDR3 DNA sequence: TGTGCCAGCAGCAAACAGGGGGAGAATGAGCAGTTCTTC.

This clonotype was seen more than once but under ten times. V and J are TRBV20-1 and TRBJ1-5, with D possibly being TRBD1 (5 bases). Germline V gene sequence: CDR1 DFQATT, CDR2 SNEGSKA (reference sequence). This CDR3 is built from 13 residues. V lost 3 bases and J lost 5, with 11 bases in between. The CDR3 nucleotides read TGCAGTGCTAGTCAGGGACGGGATCAGCCCCAGCATTTT. Translation gives CSASQGRDQPQHF.

This chain connects TRBV9 to TRBJ2-2, with D perhaps TRBD1 (5 bases). There are 15 residues in the CDR3. The V gene lost 4 bases and the J gene lost 0 bases, with 10 bases spanning the gap. Germline V gene sequence: CDR1 SGDLS, CDR2 YYNGEE. CDR3 loop: CASSPTTANTGELFF. CDR3 nucleotide sequence: TGTGCCAGCAGCCCAACGACAGCGAACACCGGGGAGCTGTTTTTT.